This T cell receptor beta chain was identified during a study of beta chain features in type 1 diabetes (dated 2018 in TCRdb). General notes on the study: Mean age, gender distribution, total cell number and subset yield did not differ between patients and healthy donors. A total of over 90,000,000 sorted cells were examined across all samples, and a strong correlation was observed between cell number per subset and RNA yield. In the study, recently diagnosed type 1 diabetes patients and matched healthy donors were compared on the TCRB repertoires of their sorted circulating CD4+ T cell subsets. Regulatory and stem cell-like memory subsets were obtained from only 8 patients and roughly 8 healthy donors, while naive and central memory subsets were obtained from all 28 donors. Paper-wide results and their limitations: At VDJ recombination sites, patients with type 1 diabetes made fewer insertions and deleted more nucleotides, a pattern implying thymic rearrangement abnormalities. Naive, central memory and regulatory TCRB repertoires appeared more similar among patients than among healthy donors. PCR might favor shorter templates, but patient and control samples were amplified and corrected together, so any skew would affect both groups equally. Type 1 diabetes patients showed a moderate but significant shortening of TCRB CDR3 length in all four CD4+ subsets. Because the HLA sub-analyses included only small numbers of individuals, any influence of HLA type on TCRB rearrangement was left unresolved. Because cDNA was sequenced instead of genomic DNA, highly expressing activated cells could be over-represented, though the groups showed no difference in activation or CD3 levels.

This clone has more than one count but fewer than ten. Its antigen specificity is not known. No per-base quality is available; no much larger clone lies one base away. The High Capacity cDNA Reverse Transcription Kit was used to reverse transcribe all of the isolated RNA, meaning that expressed TCRB transcripts were what got sequenced. Naive, central memory and regulatory T cell samples underwent deep immunoSEQ sequencing, averaging roughly 3.4 million total reads per sample. Sorted cells were lysed in RLT buffer and RNA was extracted with DNase-treated RNeasy Micro or Mini kits, depending on cell number. To prevent cross-contamination, each cell subset was processed individually, whereas patient and healthy donor samples were processed jointly. The immunoSEQ multiplex PCR was used to amplify TCRB sequences from cDNA, generating 87-bp fragments that spanned the CDR3 region. The amplicons were sequenced using the Illumina HiSeq platform. In the authors' own workflow: Synthetic template baselines were used to correct PCR bias computationally, reads within Hamming distance 2 were collapsed, and singletons that could not be merged were discarded. Reads were aligned to IMGT to assign V, D and J genes, CDR3 length, and insertions or deletions at six rearrangement sites. Within each subset, clonotype counts were normalized to sorted cell number, and only after that were true diversity and Gini coefficients computed with the tcR R package. The overlap coefficient, calculated on TCRB nucleotide sequences, was used to measure repertoire sharing. TCRdb provides this immuneACCESS table in a form limited to in-frame rearrangements. Some clones are lacking; in checked studies, under half of them reflect an unresolved V gene, and why the rest are absent is not known. That table is the source of V, J and clone size, and D and trimming were worked out from the DNA. The sample table records about 220,000 clones; about a tenth of these occur just once. The ten largest clones represent less than 1.5% of the sample.

Each donor gave one peripheral blood draw, roughly 0.12 L on average, collected into heparinised tubes. A BD FACSAria II was used to sort naive, central memory, regulatory and stem cell-like memory CD4+ T cells with a panel that included CD45RO, CCR7, CD25, CD127, CD95 and CD27. Every sorted population had a purity above 98%. PBMCs were isolated right away by Lymphoprep density gradient centrifugation and were stained directly, without culture. So that batch effects would be minimized, each experiment stained and sorted samples in pairs, pairing one healthy donor with one patient. V and J lose 5 bases and 0 bases, and a span of 10 bases separates them. The CDR3 goes from the cysteine to the phenylalanine over 14 residues. Only the CDR3 region is kept as DNA, spanning 42 bases read in frame from base 1. CDR1 and CDR2, looked up from the germline V gene, are SGHVS and FNYEAQ.

Recombination joined TRBV7-6 with TRBJ2-5; there is no confident call for the D gene. What was sequenced was central memory CD4+ T cells from blood. The sequence came from a man between 18 and 35 years old in good health. CDR3 region: CASSPGPDQETQYF. The DNA reads TGTGCCAGCAGCCCCGGGCCGGACCAAGAGACCCAGTACTTC.